One and the same sample provided the 5 T cell receptor beta chains below, sequenced in a study of T cells after yellow fever vaccination (dated 2019 in TCRdb). The sample's treatment or condition label is to be understood as: live attenuated yellow fever vaccine strain. The library was prepared using 5' RACE. Sequenced on an Illumina NovaSeq 6000. TCRdb redid the processing of the public reads, applying fastp at Q25 and MiXCR, and retained in-frame beta chains. Entries that share a CDR3 protein sequence are merged under the most common genes and DNA. The sample table records roughly 350,000 distinct CDR3 sequences; approximately 4% of these occur just once. The ten biggest clones cover around 24% of the sample. Sequencing used PBMCs, obtained 5 days after the yellow fever booster vaccination. The receptors derive from a man aged 18 to 30 who received the YFV17D yellow fever vaccine.

Ten or more counts support this clonotype. The chain carries TRBV20-1 and TRBJ2-2; 8 positions agree with TRBD1. CDR1 is DFQATT, CDR2 SNEGSKA, per germline (reference sequence). After removal of 1 base from V and 5 bases from J, the junction contained 6 bases not matched to a gene. This CDR3 has 15 residues. The CDR3 protein is CSARGTGFWTGELFF. DNA of the CDR3: TGCAGTGCTAGAGGGACAGGGTTTTGGACCGGGGAGCTGTTTTTT.

This clonotype has only a few counts. The chain links TRBV20-1 to TRBJ2-7; 9 bases fit TRBD2. V lost 0 bases and J lost 4; bases outside the gene matches: 4. Per the germline V gene, CDR1 is DFQATT and CDR2 is SNEGSKA (reference sequence). The CDR3 runs to 14 residues. CDR3 coding DNA: TGCAGTGCTAGAGACCACGCGGGGGGGTACGAGCAGTACGTC. It yields the protein CSARDHAGGYEQYV.

This clonotype was counted only a few times. An end of the junction differs from the germline gene, which may be a read error. The chain joins TRBV9 to TRBJ2-3; 12 bases are shared with TRBD1. The CDR3 runs to 16 residues. Looked up from germline, CDR1 is SGDLS and CDR2 is YYNGEE. CDR3 coding DNA: TGTGCCAGCAGCGTCCGCGGGACAGGGGGCACCGATACGCAGTATTTT. It encodes CASSVRGTGGTDTQYF.

This chain joins TRBV12-3 or TRBV12-4 and TRBJ2-3; TRBD2 matches 12 bases. Germline trimming cut 5 bases from V and 5 bases from J; bases unmatched to any gene: 8. This CDR3 comprises 16 residues. CDR3 amino acids: CASSKASGGAVDTQYF. DNA for the CDR3: TGTGCCAGCAGTAAAGCTAGCGGGGGGGCCGTAGATACGCAGTATTTT.

The chain links TRBV5-1 to TRBJ1-4; a possible D gene is TRBD1 (5 bases). Germline V gene data show CDR1 as SGHRS and CDR2 as YFSETQ. With 3 bases removed from V and 8 bases from J, the gap between germline ends came to 17 bases. This CDR3 is 15 amino acids long. CDR3 in DNA: TGCGCCAGCAGCTGGGGCACGGCGGTCAAAGAAAAACTGTTTTTT. It specifies CASSWGTAVKEKLFF.